The next 2 T cell receptor beta chains were all read from a single sample in a study of early T cells in non-severe SARS-CoV-2 infection. TCRdb re-analysed the 5' RACE reads in MiXCR, keeping a single row per CDR3 protein. The profile shows about 77,000 distinct CDR3 sequences, over 8.5% of them singletons. Sequences were obtained from whole blood. These receptors all stem from an adult who was a healthcare worker with PCR-confirmed SARS-CoV-2 infection or an uninfected control (not recorded which).

This clonotype has at least ten counts. As DNA, the CDR3 is TGTGCCAGCTCACCCCAGGGGGGGCAAGGTACAGATACGCAGTATTTT. Its protein is CASSPQGGQGTDTQYF. V and J are TRBV6-6 and TRBJ2-3; TRBD1 or TRBD2 may be the D gene (7 bases each). The CDR3 contains 16 residues. V lost 8 bases, J lost 3 bases, and 21 bases lay in between. Per the germline V gene, CDR1 is MNHNY and CDR2 is SVGAGI (reference sequence).

The J gene is TRBJ2-5, the V gene TRBV3-1; no reliable D call. This CDR3 has 16 residues. Germline-derived CDR1 and CDR2 are LGHDT and YNNKEL (reference sequence). Trimming stripped 1 base from V and 3 bases from J, with 15 bases between. The CDR3 region has the DNA TGTGCCAGCAGCCAAGGCTCTCCAATGCTAAAAGAGACCCAGTACTTC. It is translated as CASSQGSPMLKETQYF.